This paragraph reports one T cell receptor beta chain. This clonotype showed up many times. What this receptor recognizes is not known. No base quality information exists; no much larger clone differs at one position. This record belongs to a study of spatial heterogeneity in lung cancer (dated by TCRdb to about 2019). With regard to the full study: Beta-chain transcripts were consistently detected in greater numbers than alpha-chain transcripts, which likely reflects a higher abundance of beta-chain transcripts. In non-small cell lung cancer, the study quantitatively compared TCR alpha and beta repertoires across several tumor regions, matched nontumor lung, and blood. Nonsynonymous mutation counts, determined by whole-exome sequencing of tumor tissue, were related to features of the TCR repertoire. Both alpha and beta chains were TCR-sequenced in 200 to 250 tumor regions, 64 matched nontumor lung samples and 55 to 60 PBMC samples obtained at surgery. In the raw uncorrected reads, each unique combination of TCR and UMI appeared more than ten times on average. Study-level results and caveats: Confirming at a functional level the hypothesis that regional TCRs recognize regional mutations was considered to require additional single-cell paired TCR alpha and beta sequencing. Ubiquitous expanded tumor TCRs showed up in blood more often at tumor resection than at routine follow-up.

The method was 5' RACE. Reads for this sample came from a NextSeq 500. To allow correction of PCR and sequencing errors, the TCR library protocol tagged every TCR cDNA molecule with a unique molecular identifier. The paper's processing steps were these. TCR identification, UMI-based error correction and CDR3 extraction were performed with Decombinator tools. Expanded TCRs were defined as those above a frequency of 2 per 1,000, corresponding to the top 1% of the tumor frequency distribution. Renyi diversity was calculated using the R vegan package after each repertoire was subsampled 100 times to 5,000 TCRs. To build CDR3 similarity networks, amino acid triplet string-kernel similarity was used, and CDR3s were connected when their pairwise similarity was above 0.82. The public reads were reanalyzed by TCRdb: fastp trimming at Q25, MiXCR alignment, in-frame beta chains only. Each CDR3 protein gets just one entry, which takes the most common genes and DNA from the rows behind it. TCRdb's processing, not the authors', yielded these V and J calls. The sample profile shows roughly 79,000 distinct CDR3 sequences; about 8.5% of them were found once. The ten top clones hold under 8% of the sample.

Explained via the paper, the time point label denotes: sample taken at primary tumor resection. Samples were obtained from over 70 patients with early-stage, untreated non-small cell lung cancer from the lung TRACERx cohort. Without any cell sorting, TCR sequencing was performed on whole RNA extracted either from tumor and nontumor lung tissue or from cryopreserved PBMC samples. A patient was chosen for TCR sequencing only when enough RNA was available from at least two tumor regions. Germline trimming amounts to 8 bases on V and 5 bases on J, with 8 as the count of junction bases outside the gene matches. CDR1 and CDR2 were assigned from the germline V gene (reference sequence) as LNHNV and YYDKDF. Spanning cysteine to phenylalanine, the CDR3 consists of 13 amino acids. The kept DNA is CDR3 alone, 39 bases in frame from the first base.

This specimen was PBMCs, taken at surgery. The sequence links TRBV15 to TRBJ2-5, with 7 bases aligning to TRBD2. The TCR was taken from a male donor with early-stage non-small cell lung cancer. The CDR3 amino acid sequence is: CATEGGSMETQYF. The nucleotides read TGTGCCACCGAGGGCGGGAGTATGGAGACCCAGTACTTC.